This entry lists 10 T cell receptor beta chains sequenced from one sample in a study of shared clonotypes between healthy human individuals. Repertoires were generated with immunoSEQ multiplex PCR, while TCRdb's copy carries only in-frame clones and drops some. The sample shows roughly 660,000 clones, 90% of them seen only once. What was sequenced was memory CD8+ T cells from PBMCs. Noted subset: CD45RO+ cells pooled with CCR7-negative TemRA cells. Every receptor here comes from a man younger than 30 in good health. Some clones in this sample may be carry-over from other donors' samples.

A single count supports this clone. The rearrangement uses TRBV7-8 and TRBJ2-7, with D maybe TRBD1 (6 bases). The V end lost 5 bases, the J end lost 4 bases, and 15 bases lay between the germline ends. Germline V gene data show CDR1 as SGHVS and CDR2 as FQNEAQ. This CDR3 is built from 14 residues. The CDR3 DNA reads TGTGCCAGCAGCCAAGAGGGACAAATTTACGAGCAGTACTTC. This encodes CASSQEGQIYEQYF.

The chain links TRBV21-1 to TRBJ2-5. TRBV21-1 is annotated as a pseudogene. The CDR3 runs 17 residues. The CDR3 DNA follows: TGTGCCAGCAGCCTTCAAGGGGGTTGGGTAGCGGAAGAGACCCAGTACTTC. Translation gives CASSLQGGWVAEETQYF.

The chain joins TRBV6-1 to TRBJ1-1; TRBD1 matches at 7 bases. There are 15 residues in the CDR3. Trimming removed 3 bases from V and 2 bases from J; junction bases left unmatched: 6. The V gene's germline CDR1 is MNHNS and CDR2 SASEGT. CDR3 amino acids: CASSDPGTANTEAFF. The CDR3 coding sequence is TGTGCCAGCAGTGACCCCGGGACAGCTAACACTGAAGCTTTCTTT.

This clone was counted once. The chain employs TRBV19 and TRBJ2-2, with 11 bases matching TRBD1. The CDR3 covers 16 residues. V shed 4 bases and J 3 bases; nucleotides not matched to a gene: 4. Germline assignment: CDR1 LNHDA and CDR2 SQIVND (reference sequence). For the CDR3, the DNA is TGTGCCAGTAGTACCCGGACAGGGGGCGACACCGGGGAGCTGTTTTTT. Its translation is CASSTRTGGDTGELFF.

CDR3 in amino acids: CASSSVRGEKLFF. The CDR3, as DNA: TGTGCCAGCAGCTCAGTCCGGGGTGAAAAACTGTTTTTT. This chain uses TRBV7-9 with TRBJ1-4; D is unresolved. This CDR3 contains 13 residues. CDR1 and CDR2 (germline): SEHNR, FQNEAQ (reference sequence). V gave up 4 bases and J gave up 7 bases, with 10 bases separating them.

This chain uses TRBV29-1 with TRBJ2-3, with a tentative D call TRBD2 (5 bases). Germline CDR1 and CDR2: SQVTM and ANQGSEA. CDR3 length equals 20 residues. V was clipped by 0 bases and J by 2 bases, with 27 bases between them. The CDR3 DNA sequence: TGCAGCGTTGAAGATTGGCAGTTTGAAGAGGAGGAATCTTCCACAGATACGCAGTATTTT. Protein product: CSVEDWQFEEEESSTDTQYF.

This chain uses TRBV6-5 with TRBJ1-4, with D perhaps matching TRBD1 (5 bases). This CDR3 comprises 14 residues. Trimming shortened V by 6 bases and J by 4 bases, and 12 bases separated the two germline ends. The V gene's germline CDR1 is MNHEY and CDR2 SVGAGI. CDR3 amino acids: CASRLSGLNEKLFF. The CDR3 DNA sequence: TGTGCCAGCAGGCTGTCAGGGCTTAATGAAAAACTGTTTTTT.

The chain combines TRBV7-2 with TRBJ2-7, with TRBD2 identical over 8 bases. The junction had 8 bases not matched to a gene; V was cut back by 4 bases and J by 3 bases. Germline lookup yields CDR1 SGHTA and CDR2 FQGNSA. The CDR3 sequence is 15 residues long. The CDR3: CASSSAGGLYYEQYF. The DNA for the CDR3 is TGTGCCAGCAGCTCGGCGGGAGGACTCTACTACGAGCAGTACTTC.

The CDR3 region is CASSLGGSPHEQYF. CDR3 nucleotides: TGTGCCAGCAGCTTGGGGGGGAGTCCCCACGAGCAGTACTTC. The J gene is TRBJ2-7, the V gene TRBV5-4; D could derive from TRBD1 or TRBD2 (5 bases each). This CDR3 spans 14 amino acids. Germline V gene sequence: CDR1 SGHNT, CDR2 YYREEE (reference sequence). Trimming removed 0 bases at V and 5 bases at J, with 12 bases between.

CDR3 DNA: TGCGCCAGCAGCTTGGCCAGGGGGACCGGGGAGCTGTTTTTT. This gives the protein CASSLARGTGELFF. The chain employs TRBV5-1 and TRBJ2-2; 7 bases are shared with TRBD1. The V and J ends lost 0 bases and 5 bases, in that order; junction bases with no gene match: 1. This CDR3 has 14 residues. Germline V gene data show CDR1 as SGHRS and CDR2 as YFSETQ. Using reference TRBV5-1 and TRBJ2-2 for the parts outside the CDR3, the full variable domain is KAGVTQTPRYLIKTRGQQVTLSCSPISGHRSVSWYQQTPGQGLQFLFEYFSETQRNKGNFPGRFSGRQFSNSRSEMNVSTLELGDSALYLCASSLARGTGELFFGEGSRLTVL.